The text below deals with one T cell receptor (beta chain). The antigen is unknown. The sample belongs to a study of cytomegalovirus exposure and HLA in healthy donors. Study results and caveats: Researchers reported from a later analysis that most CMV-associated TCR beta chains appeared HLA-restricted. Compared with the roughly 670-donor mean, an Asian-associated ancestry cluster reportedly had fewer N-insertions, according to a later analysis. The authors enumerated some 170 TCR beta chains as linked to cytomegalovirus.

Germline-derived CDR1 and CDR2 are SEHNR and FQNEAQ (reference sequence). CDR3 size: 15 residues. With 7 bases clipped from V and 6 bases from J, the junction kept 13 bases outside the gene matches. The PCR employed 60 Vbeta primers together with 13 Jbeta primers. Assay used: immunoSEQ multiplex PCR; TCRdb lists only in-frame clones, some missing. The table records 150,000 to 200,000 clones, around 84% of them present only once. The donors were healthy bone marrow donors. The sample consisted of PBMCs. V usage is TRBV7-9 and J usage is TRBJ2-7; 9 bases fit TRBD2. The TCR was taken from a man aged 45 to 65 in good health and CMV-seropositive. This CDR3 reads CASTTSLAGVAEQYF. The CDR3 region has the DNA TGTGCCAGCACCACCTCGTTAGCGGGGGTCGCCGAGCAGTACTTC.